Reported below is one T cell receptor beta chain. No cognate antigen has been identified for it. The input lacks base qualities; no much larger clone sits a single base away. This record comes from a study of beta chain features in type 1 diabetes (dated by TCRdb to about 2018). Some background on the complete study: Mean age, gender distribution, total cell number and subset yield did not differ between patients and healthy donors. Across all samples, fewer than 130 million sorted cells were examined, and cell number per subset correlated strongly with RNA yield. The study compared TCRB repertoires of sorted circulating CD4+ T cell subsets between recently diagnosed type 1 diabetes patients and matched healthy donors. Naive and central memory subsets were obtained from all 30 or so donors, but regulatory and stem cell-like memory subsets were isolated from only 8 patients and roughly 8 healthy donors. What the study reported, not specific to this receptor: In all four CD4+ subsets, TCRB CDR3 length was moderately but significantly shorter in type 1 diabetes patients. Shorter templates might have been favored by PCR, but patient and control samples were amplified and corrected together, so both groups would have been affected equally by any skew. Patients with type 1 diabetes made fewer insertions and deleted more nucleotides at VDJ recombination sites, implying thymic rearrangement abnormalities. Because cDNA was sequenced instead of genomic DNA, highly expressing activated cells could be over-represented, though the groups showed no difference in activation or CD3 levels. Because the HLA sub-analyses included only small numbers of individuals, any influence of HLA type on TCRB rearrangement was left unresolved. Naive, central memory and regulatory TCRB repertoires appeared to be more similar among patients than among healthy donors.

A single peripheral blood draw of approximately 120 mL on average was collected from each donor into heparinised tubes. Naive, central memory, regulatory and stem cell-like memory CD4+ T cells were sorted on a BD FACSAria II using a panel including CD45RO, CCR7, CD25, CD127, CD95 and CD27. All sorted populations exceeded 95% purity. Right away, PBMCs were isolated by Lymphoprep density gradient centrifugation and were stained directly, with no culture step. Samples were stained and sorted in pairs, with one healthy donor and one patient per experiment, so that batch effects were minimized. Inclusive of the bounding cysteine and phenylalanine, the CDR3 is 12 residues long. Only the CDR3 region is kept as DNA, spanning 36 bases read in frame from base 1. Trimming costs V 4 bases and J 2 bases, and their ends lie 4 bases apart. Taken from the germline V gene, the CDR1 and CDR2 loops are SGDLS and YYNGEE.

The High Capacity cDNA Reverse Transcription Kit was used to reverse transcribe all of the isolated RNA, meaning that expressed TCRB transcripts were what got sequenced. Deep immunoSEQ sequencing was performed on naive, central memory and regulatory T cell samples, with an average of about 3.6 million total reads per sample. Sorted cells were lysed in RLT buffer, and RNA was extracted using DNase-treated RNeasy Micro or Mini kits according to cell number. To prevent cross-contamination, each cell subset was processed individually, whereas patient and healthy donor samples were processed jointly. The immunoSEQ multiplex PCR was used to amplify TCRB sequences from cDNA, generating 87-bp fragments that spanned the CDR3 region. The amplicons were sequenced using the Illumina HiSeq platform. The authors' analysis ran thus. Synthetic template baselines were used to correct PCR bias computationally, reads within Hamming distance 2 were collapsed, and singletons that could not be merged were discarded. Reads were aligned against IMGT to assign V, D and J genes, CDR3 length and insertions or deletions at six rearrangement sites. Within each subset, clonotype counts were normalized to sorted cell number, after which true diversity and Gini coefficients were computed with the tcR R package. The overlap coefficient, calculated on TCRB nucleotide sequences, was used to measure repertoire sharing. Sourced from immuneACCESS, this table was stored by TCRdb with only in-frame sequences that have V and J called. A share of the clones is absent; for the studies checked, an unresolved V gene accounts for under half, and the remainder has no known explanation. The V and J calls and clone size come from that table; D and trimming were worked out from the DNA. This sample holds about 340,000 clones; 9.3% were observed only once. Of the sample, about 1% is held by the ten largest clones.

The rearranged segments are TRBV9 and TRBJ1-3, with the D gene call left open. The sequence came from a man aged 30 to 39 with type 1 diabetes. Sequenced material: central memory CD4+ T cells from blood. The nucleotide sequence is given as TGTGCCAGCAGCTACCCTGGAAACACCATATATTTT. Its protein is CASSYPGNTIYF.